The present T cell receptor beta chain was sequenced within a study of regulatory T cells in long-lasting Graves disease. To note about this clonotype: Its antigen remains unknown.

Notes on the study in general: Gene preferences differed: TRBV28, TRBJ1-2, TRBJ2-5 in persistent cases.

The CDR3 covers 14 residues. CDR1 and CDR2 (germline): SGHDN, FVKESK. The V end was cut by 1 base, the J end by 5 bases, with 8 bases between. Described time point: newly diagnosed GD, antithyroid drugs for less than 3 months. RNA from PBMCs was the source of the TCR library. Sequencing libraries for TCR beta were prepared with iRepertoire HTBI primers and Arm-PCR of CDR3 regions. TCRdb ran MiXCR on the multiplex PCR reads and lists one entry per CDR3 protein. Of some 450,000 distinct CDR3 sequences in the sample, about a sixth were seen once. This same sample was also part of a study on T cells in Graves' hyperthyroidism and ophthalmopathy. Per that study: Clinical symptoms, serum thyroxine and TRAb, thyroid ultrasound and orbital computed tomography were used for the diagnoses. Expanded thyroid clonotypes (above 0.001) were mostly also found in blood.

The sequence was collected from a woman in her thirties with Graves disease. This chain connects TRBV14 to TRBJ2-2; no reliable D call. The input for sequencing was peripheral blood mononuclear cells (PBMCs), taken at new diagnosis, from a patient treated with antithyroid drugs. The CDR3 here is CASSQVSLTGELFF. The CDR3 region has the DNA TGTGCCAGCAGCCAAGTCTCCCTTACCGGGGAGCTGTTTTTT. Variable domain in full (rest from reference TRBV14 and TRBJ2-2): EAGVTQFPSHSVIEKGQTVTLRCDPISGHDNLYWYRRVMGKEIKFLLHFVKESKQDESGMPNNRFLAERTGGTYSTLKVQPAELEDSGVYFCASSQVSLTGELFFGEGSRLTVL.